The rows below give T cell receptor beta chains drawn from one sample of a study of shared clonotypes between healthy human individuals. Method: immunoSEQ multiplex PCR; TCRdb's copy keeps in-frame clones and lacks some. The sample holds millions of clones, 85% to 95% seen once. The material sequenced was naive CD4+ T cells sorted from blood. These receptors all come from a man aged 18-30 years in good health. CDR3s include the opening cysteine and the closing phenylalanine or tryptophan. The D gene is left open where the match is weak. Not every row has a clone size; where given, it reads once, few, many or a size class.

clone_size: .
d_call: .
j_call: TRBJ1-1
v_call: TRBV2
cdr3_aa: CASGLGQLNTEAFF
cdr3_nt: TGTGCCAGCGGATTGGGACAATTGAACACTGAAGCTTTCTTT

clone_size: once
d_call: TRBD2
j_call: TRBJ2-3
v_call: TRBV9
cdr3_aa: CASSYEGLAGAPDTQYF
cdr3_nt: TGTGCCAGCAGCTACGAGGGACTAGCGGGAGCCCCAGATACGCAGTATTTT

clone_size: .
d_call: TRBD1
j_call: TRBJ2-2
v_call: TRBV7-9
cdr3_aa: CASSPPGQGSGELFF
cdr3_nt: TGTGCCAGCAGCCCGCCGGGACAGGGTTCCGGGGAGCTGTTTTTT

clone_size: .
d_call: TRBD2
j_call: TRBJ2-1
v_call: TRBV2
cdr3_aa: CASSEVAGAYNEQFF
cdr3_nt: TGTGCCAGCAGCGAGGTGGCGGGAGCATACAATGAGCAGTTCTTC

clone_size: few
d_call: .
j_call: TRBJ1-5
v_call: TRBV5-1
cdr3_aa: CASSPIGGQPQHF
cdr3_nt: TGCGCCAGCAGCCCGATTGGGGGACAGCCCCAGCATTTT

clone_size: .
d_call: .
j_call: TRBJ2-7
v_call: TRBV19
cdr3_aa: CASMPGVDYEQYF
cdr3_nt: TGTGCCAGTATGCCAGGGGTGGACTACGAGCAGTACTTC

clone_size: once
d_call: TRBD2
j_call: TRBJ2-5
v_call: TRBV2
cdr3_aa: CASSPVLAGQETQYF
cdr3_nt: TGTGCCAGCAGCCCAGTCCTAGCGGGGCAAGAGACCCAGTACTTC

clone_size: .
d_call: .
j_call: TRBJ2-7
v_call: TRBV11-2
cdr3_aa: CASSSAARITPYEQYF
cdr3_nt: TGTGCCAGCAGTTCTGCGGCGAGAATTACTCCCTACGAGCAGTACTTC

clone_size: .
d_call: .
j_call: TRBJ2-1
v_call: TRBV2
cdr3_aa: CASSEDGIVEQFF
cdr3_nt: TGTGCCAGCAGTGAAGATGGAATAGTTGAGCAGTTCTTC

clone_size: once
d_call: .
j_call: TRBJ2-3
v_call: TRBV28
cdr3_aa: CASSSSIPLFGTQYF
cdr3_nt: TGTGCCAGCAGTTCCAGTATCCCACTATTTGGTACGCAGTATTTT

clone_size: .
d_call: .
j_call: TRBJ2-2
v_call: TRBV18
cdr3_aa: CASSPMEGSTGELFF
cdr3_nt: TGTGCCAGCTCACCAATGGAAGGGTCCACCGGGGAGCTGTTTTTT

clone_size: .
d_call: .
j_call: TRBJ2-1
v_call: TRBV5-1
cdr3_aa: CASSLVGKEAGEQFF
cdr3_nt: TGCGCCAGCAGCTTGGTAGGGAAGGAGGCAGGTGAGCAGTTCTTC

clone_size: .
d_call: .
j_call: TRBJ2-7
v_call: TRBV4-2
cdr3_aa: CASSQRGGNSYEQYF
cdr3_nt: TGTGCCAGCAGCCAAAGGGGGGGGAACTCCTACGAGCAGTACTTC

clone_size: .
d_call: .
j_call: TRBJ2-1
v_call: TRBV4-3
cdr3_aa: CASSQGLASRVGGQFF
cdr3_nt: TGCGCCAGCAGCCAAGGACTCGCGAGCAGGGTTGGTGGGCAGTTCTTC

clone_size: few
d_call: .
j_call: TRBJ1-1
v_call: TRBV28
cdr3_aa: CASSLWSSEAFF
cdr3_nt: TGTGCCAGCAGTTTATGGAGCAGTGAAGCTTTCTTT

clone_size: .
d_call: .
j_call: TRBJ1-2
v_call: TRBV5-1
cdr3_aa: CASSLGSSRDYGYTF
cdr3_nt: TGCGCCAGCAGCTTAGGGTCCTCGCGGGACTATGGCTACACCTTC

clone_size: .
d_call: TRBD2
j_call: TRBJ2-2
v_call: TRBV10-3
cdr3_aa: CATTGTSHTGELFF
cdr3_nt: TGTGCCACAACCGGGACTAGCCACACCGGGGAGCTGTTTTTT

clone_size: .
d_call: .
j_call: TRBJ1-3
v_call: TRBV5-1
cdr3_aa: CASSLDLARSGNTIYF
cdr3_nt: TGCGCCAGCAGCTTGGATCTGGCCCGCTCTGGAAACACCATATATTTT

clone_size: .
d_call: TRBD1
j_call: TRBJ2-2
v_call: TRBV6-5
cdr3_aa: CASNDRADGELFF
cdr3_nt: TGTGCCAGCAATGACAGGGCGGACGGGGAGCTGTTTTTT

clone_size: once
d_call: TRBD1
j_call: TRBJ1-5
v_call: TRBV6-1
cdr3_aa: CASSELTGFQPQHF
cdr3_nt: TGTGCCAGCAGTGAACTGACAGGGTTTCAGCCCCAGCATTTT